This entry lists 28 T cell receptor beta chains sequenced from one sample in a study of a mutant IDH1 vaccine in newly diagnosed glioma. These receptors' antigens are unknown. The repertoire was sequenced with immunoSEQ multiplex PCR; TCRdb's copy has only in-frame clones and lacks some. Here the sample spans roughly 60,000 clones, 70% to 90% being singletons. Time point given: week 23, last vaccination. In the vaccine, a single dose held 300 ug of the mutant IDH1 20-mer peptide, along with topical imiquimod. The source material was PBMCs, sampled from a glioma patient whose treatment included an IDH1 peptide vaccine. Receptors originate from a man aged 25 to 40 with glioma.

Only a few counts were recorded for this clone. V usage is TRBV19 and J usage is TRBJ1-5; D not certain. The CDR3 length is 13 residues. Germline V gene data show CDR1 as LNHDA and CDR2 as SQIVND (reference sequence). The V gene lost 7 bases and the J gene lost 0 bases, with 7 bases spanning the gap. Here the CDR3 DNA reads TGTGCCAGTACCCTCGGTAGCAATCAGCCCCAGCATTTT. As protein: CASTLGSNQPQHF.

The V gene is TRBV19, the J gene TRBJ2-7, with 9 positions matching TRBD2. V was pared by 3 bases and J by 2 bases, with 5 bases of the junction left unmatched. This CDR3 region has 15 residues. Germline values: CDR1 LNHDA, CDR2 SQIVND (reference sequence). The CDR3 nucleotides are TGTGCCAGTAGTATGACACTAGCGGGCCCCTACGAGCAGTACTTC. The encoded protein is CASSMTLAGPYEQYF.

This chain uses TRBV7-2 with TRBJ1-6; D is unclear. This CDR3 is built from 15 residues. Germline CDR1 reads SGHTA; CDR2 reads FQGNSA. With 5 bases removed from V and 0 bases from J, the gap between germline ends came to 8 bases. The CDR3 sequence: CASSPRDSYNSPLHF. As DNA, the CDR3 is TGTGCCAGCAGCCCGAGGGACTCCTATAATTCACCCCTCCACTTT.

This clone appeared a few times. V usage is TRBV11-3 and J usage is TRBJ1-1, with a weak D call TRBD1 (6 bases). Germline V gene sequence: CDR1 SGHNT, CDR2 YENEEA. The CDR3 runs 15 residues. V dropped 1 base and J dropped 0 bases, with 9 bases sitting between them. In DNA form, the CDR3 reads TGTGCCAGCAGCTTAGTGGGGACATTGAACACTGAAGCTTTCTTT. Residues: CASSLVGTLNTEAFF.

CDR3 sequence reads: CASSLTGVTGELFF. The CDR3 DNA reads TGTGCCAGCAGCTTGACAGGGGTGACCGGGGAGCTGTTTTTT. This sequence joins TRBV7-9 and TRBJ2-2, with TRBD1 matching over 8 bases. Germline V lookup: CDR1 SEHNR, CDR2 FQNEAQ (reference sequence). V lost 3 bases to trimming and J lost 5 bases; unmatched junction nucleotides: 2. This CDR3 region has 14 residues.

The CDR3 spells CASSPGTSPTSNYGYTF. In DNA, the CDR3 is TGCGCCAGCAGCCCTGGGACATCTCCAACCTCTAACTATGGCTACACCTTC. The gene calls are TRBV4-1 and TRBJ1-2; the D gene is possibly TRBD1 (6 bases). Germline values: CDR1 MGHRA, CDR2 YSYEKL. V shed 4 bases and J shed 0 bases, with 18 bases lying between them. This CDR3 has 17 residues.

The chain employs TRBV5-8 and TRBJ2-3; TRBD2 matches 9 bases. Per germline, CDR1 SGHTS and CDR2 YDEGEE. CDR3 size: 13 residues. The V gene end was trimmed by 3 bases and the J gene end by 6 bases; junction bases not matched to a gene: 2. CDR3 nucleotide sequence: TGTGCCAGCAGCTGGACTAGCGTTGATACGCAGTATTTT. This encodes CASSWTSVDTQYF.

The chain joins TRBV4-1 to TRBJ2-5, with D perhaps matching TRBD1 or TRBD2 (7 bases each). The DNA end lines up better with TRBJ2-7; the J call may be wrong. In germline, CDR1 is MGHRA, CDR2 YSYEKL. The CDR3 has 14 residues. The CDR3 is CASSQDRGGYEQYF. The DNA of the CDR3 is TGCGCCAGCAGCCAAGACAGGGGGGGCTACGAGCAGTACTTC.

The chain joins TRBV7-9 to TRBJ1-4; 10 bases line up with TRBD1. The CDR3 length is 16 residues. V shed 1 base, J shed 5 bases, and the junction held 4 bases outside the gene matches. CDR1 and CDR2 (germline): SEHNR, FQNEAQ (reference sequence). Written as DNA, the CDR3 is TGTGCCAGCAGCTTAGGTGACAGGGGGCCCAATGAAAAACTGTTTTTT. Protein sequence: CASSLGDRGPNEKLFF.

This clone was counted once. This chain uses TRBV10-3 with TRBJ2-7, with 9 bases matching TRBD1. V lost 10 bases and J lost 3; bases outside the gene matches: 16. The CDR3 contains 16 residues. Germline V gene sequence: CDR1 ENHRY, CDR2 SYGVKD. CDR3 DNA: TGTGCCACGGATAGAGGGACAGGGAGTGGGGTCTACGAGCAGTACTTC. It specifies CATDRGTGSGVYEQYF.

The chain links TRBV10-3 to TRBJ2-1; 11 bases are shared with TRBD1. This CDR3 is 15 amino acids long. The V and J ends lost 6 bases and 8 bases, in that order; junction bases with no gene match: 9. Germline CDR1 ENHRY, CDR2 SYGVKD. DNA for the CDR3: TGTGCCATCAGGGAGGGGACAGGGGGTTCGGATGAGCAGTTCTTC. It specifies CAIREGTGGSDEQFF.

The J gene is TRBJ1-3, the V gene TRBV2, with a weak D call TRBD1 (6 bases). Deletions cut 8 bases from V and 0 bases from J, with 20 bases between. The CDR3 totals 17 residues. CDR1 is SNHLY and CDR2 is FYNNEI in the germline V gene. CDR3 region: CASAPFGTTSSGNTIYF. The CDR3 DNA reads TGTGCCAGCGCCCCTTTTGGGACAACCAGCTCTGGAAACACCATATATTTT.

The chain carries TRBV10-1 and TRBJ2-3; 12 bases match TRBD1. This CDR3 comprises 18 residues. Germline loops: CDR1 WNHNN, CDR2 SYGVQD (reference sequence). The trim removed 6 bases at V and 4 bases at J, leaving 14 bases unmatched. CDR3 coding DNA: TGCGCCAGCAGCCGGTCCGGGACAGGGGGCGCATATGCAGATACGCAGTATTTT. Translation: CASSRSGTGGAYADTQYF.

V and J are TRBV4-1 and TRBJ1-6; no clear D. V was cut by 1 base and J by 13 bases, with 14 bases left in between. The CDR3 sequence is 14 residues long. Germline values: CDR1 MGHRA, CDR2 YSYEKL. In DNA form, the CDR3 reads TGCGCCAGCAGCCAAGCCGGACTGCGCGAGCCCCTCCACTTT. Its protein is CASSQAGLREPLHF.

CDR3 sequence (DNA): TGTGCCAGCAGCCCCCGGACAGCTGTCTACGAGCAGTACTTC. The encoded protein is CASSPRTAVYEQYF. The V call is TRBV9, the J call TRBJ2-7, with D tentatively TRBD1 (6 bases). Trimming cost V 4 bases and J 3 bases, with 14 bases left between them. The germline gives CDR1 SGDLS, CDR2 YYNGEE. The CDR3 extends over 14 amino acids.

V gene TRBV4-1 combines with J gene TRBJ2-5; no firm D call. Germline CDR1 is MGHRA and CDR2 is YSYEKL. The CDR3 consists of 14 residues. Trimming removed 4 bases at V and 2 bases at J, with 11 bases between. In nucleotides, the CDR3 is TGCGCCAGCAGCCGCACCGGCAAACAAGAGACCCAGTACTTC. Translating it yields CASSRTGKQETQYF.

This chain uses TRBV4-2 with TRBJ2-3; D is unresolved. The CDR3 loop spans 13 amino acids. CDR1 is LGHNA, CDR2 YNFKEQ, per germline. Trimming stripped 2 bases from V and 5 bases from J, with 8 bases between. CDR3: CASSQRMEDTQYF. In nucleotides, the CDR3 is TGTGCCAGCAGCCAACGGATGGAAGATACGCAGTATTTT.

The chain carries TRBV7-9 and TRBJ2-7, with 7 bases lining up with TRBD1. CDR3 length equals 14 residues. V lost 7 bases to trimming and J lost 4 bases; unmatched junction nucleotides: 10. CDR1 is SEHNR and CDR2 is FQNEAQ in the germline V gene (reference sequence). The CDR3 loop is CASTLGTALYEQYF. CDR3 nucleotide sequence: TGTGCCAGCACCCTCGGGACAGCACTATACGAGCAGTACTTC. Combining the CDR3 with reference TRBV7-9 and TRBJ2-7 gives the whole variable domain DTGVSQNPRHKITKRGQNVTFRCDPISEHNRLYWYRQTLGQGPEFLTYFQNEAQLEKSRLLSDRFSAERPKGSFSTLEIQRTEQGDSAMYLCASTLGTALYEQYFGPGTRLTVT.

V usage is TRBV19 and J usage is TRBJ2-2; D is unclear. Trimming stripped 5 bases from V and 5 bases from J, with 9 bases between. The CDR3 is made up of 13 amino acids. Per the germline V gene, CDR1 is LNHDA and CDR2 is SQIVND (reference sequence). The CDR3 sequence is CASSVMGTGELFF. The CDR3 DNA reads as TGTGCCAGTAGTGTTATGGGAACCGGGGAGCTGTTTTTT.

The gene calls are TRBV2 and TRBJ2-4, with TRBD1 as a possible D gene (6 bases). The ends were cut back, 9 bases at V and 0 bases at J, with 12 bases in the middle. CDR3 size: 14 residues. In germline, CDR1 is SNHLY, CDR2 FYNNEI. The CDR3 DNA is TGTGCCAGTGAAGGGGGTTTAGCCAAAAACATTCAGTACTTC. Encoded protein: CASEGGLAKNIQYF.

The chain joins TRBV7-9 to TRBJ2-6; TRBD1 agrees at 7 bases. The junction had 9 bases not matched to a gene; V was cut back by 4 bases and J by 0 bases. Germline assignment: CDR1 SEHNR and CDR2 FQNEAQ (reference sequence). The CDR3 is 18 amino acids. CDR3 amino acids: CASSSRQGSSSGANVLTF. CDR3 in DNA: TGTGCCAGCAGCTCCCGACAGGGCTCTAGCTCTGGGGCCAACGTCCTGACTTTC.

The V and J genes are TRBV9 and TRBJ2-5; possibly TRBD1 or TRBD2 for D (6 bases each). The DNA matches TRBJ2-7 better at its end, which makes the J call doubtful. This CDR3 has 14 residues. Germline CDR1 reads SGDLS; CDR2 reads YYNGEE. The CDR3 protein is CASSDRGEPYEQYF. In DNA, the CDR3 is TGTGCCAGCAGCGATAGGGGGGAGCCCTACGAGCAGTACTTC.

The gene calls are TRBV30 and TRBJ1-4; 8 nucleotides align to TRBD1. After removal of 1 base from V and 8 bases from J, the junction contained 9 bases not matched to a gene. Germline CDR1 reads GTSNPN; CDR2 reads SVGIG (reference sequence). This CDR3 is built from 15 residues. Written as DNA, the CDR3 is TGTGCCTGGAGTGATGACAGGGGTGTCAGGGAAAAACTGTTTTTT. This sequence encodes CAWSDDRGVREKLFF.

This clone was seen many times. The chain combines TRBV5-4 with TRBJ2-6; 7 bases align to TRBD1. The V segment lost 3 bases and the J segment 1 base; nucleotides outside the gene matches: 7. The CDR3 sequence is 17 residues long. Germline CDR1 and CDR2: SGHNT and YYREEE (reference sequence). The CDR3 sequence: CASSSRDSSSGANVLTF. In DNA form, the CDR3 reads TGTGCCAGCAGCTCCCGGGACAGCTCATCTGGGGCCAACGTCCTGACTTTC.

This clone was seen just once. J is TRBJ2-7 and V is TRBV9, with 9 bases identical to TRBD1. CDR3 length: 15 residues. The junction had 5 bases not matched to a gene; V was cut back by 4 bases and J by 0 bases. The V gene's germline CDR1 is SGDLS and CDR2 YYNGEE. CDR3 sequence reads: CASSPRDRDSYEQYF. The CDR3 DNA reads TGTGCCAGCAGCCCTCGGGACAGGGACTCCTACGAGCAGTACTTC.

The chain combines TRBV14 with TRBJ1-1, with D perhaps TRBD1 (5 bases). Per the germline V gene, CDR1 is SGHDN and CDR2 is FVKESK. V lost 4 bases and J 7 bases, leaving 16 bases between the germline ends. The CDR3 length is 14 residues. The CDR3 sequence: CASSPREGPYEAFF. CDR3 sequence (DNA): TGTGCCAGCAGCCCCCGAGAGGGGCCATATGAAGCTTTCTTT. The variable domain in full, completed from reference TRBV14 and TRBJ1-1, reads EAGVTQFPSHSVIEKGQTVTLRCDPISGHDNLYWYRRVMGKEIKFLLHFVKESKQDESGMPNNRFLAERTGGTYSTLKVQPAELEDSGVYFCASSPREGPYEAFFGQGTRLTVV.

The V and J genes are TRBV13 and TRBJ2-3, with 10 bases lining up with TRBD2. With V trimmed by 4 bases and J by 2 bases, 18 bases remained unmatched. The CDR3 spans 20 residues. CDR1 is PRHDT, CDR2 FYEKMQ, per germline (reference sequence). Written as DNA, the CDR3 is TGTGCCAGCAGCTACGGGGCTGGCTTGGGGCTAGCGGGGGACACAGATACGCAGTATTTT. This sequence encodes CASSYGAGLGLAGDTDTQYF.

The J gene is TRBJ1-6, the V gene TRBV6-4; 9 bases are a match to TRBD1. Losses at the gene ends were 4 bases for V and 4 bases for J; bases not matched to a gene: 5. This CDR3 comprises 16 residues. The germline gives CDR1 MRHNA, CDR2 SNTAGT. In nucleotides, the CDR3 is TGTGCCAGCAGTGGAGACGACAGGGGGTATAATTCACCCCTCCACTTT. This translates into CASSGDDRGYNSPLHF.